The 14 T cell receptor beta chains below were found in one sample sequenced in a study of T cell responses to AZD1222 COVID-19 vaccine. The assay was immunoSEQ multiplex PCR, and TCRdb's table has in-frame clones only and misses some. Among 140,000 or so clones listed, 85% to 90% were seen once. The material sequenced was peripheral blood, taken 28 days after the second AZD1222 dose. The receptors derive from an adult who received the AZD1222 COVID-19 vaccine.

This clone was counted between two and nine times. The rearrangement links TRBV5-6 to TRBJ1-2; TRBD1 aligns across 9 bases. The junction had 8 bases not matched to a gene; V was cut back by 4 bases and J by 10 bases. The CDR3 spans 13 residues. Per the germline V gene, CDR1 is SGHDT and CDR2 is YYEEEE. The CDR3 region is CASSTSGQGFYTF. CDR3 nucleotides: TGTGCCAGCAGCACGTCGGGACAGGGTTTCTACACCTTC.

This rearrangement joins TRBV23-1 to TRBJ1-1, with D possibly being TRBD1 (5 bases). TRBV23-1 is annotated as an ORF whose role is uncertain. V gave up 3 bases and J gave up 10 bases, with 21 bases separating them. The CDR3 covers 15 residues. The CDR3 loop reads CASSQTLLRGSGAFF. Written as DNA, the CDR3 is TGCGCCAGCAGTCAGACCCTACTTAGGGGCTCCGGAGCTTTCTTT.

The V gene is TRBV3-1 (or the pseudogene TRBV3-2), the J gene TRBJ2-3, with 8 bases aligning to TRBD2. Germline CDR1 reads LGHDT; CDR2 reads YNNKEL (reference sequence). The J segment lost 2 bases and the V segment lost 4 bases, leaving 5 bases of the junction unmatched. The CDR3 consists of 15 residues. CDR3 sequence: CASSPQRGPTDTQYF. CDR3 sequence (DNA): TGTGCCAGCAGCCCCCAGCGGGGGCCCACAGATACGCAGTATTTT.

This chain links TRBV30 with TRBJ1-4, with TRBD1 matching over 7 bases. CDR1 and CDR2 (germline): GTSNPN, SVGIG (reference sequence). V shed 7 bases, J shed 10 bases, and the junction held 9 bases outside the gene matches. This CDR3 is built from 12 residues. CDR3 DNA: TGTGCCTCCAGACAGGGTACGGGAAAACTGTTTTTT. Residues: CASRQGTGKLFF.

The gene calls are TRBV30 and TRBJ1-5; D may be TRBD1 (5 bases). Trimming left V 1 base short and J 7 bases short, with 14 bases between. Germline values: CDR1 GTSNPN, CDR2 SVGIG (reference sequence). CDR3 length equals 14 residues. CDR3 DNA sequence: TGTGCCTGGAGTGACAACCGCGGGGCCCAGCCCCAGCATTTT. Its translation: CAWSDNRGAQPQHF.

The J gene is TRBJ1-1, the V gene TRBV2, with 7 bases that match TRBD1. Germline V CDR1 and CDR2: SNHLY, FYNNEI. The CDR3 runs to 14 residues. V lost 6 bases and J lost 6; bases outside the gene matches: 10. The CDR3: CASSFYRGSSEAFF. In nucleotides, the CDR3 is TGTGCCAGCAGCTTCTACAGGGGCAGCTCTGAAGCTTTCTTT.

The chain recombines TRBV5-1 with TRBJ2-3; D perhaps matches TRBD2 (5 bases). V lost 2 bases and J 3 bases, leaving 10 bases between the germline ends. Germline V CDR1 and CDR2: SGHRS, YFSETQ. CDR3 length equals 14 residues. The CDR3, as DNA: TGCGCCAGCAGCTTCAGTGGCGGGACAGATACGCAGTATTTT. Protein product: CASSFSGGTDTQYF.

The V and J genes are TRBV19 and TRBJ2-5, with D possibly TRBD2 on 5 matching bases. In germline, CDR1 is LNHDA, CDR2 SQIVND (reference sequence). This CDR3 spans 13 amino acids. V was shortened by 6 bases and J by 2 bases, with 10 bases between the two germline ends. CDR3 sequence (DNA): TGTGCCAGTAGCACCACGGGGCAAGAGACCCAGTACTTC. Its translation is CASSTTGQETQYF.

The chain couples TRBV7-8 to TRBJ2-3; D is perhaps TRBD1 or TRBD2 (5 bases each). The ends were cut back, 3 bases at V and 4 bases at J, with 11 bases in the middle. This CDR3 has 14 amino acids. The germline CDR1 and CDR2 sequences are SGHVS and FQNEAQ. In DNA, the CDR3 is TGTGCCAGCAGCTTCGGGGCCACCGCAGATACGCAGTATTTT. Its protein is CASSFGATADTQYF.

The gene calls are TRBV7-9 and TRBJ2-1; D is unclear. V lost 4 bases and J lost 0, with 22 bases in between. Germline loops: CDR1 SEHNR, CDR2 FQNEAQ (reference sequence). This CDR3 has 19 amino acids. CDR3 in amino acids: CASSSYRDTTQSSYNEQFF. CDR3 nucleotides: TGTGCCAGCAGCTCTTACCGCGATACTACACAGAGCTCCTACAATGAGCAGTTCTTC.

This rearrangement joins TRBV11-2 to TRBJ2-1; TRBD1 or TRBD2 may be the D gene (6 bases each). Trimming cost V 8 bases and J 9 bases, with 26 bases left between them. The germline V gene encodes CDR1 SGHAT and CDR2 FQNNGV. There are 16 residues in the CDR3. CDR3 coding DNA: TGTGCCAGCGACCCCCAGGACAGCCAGGGGAGGAGTGAGCAGTTCTTC. Translating gives CASDPQDSQGRSEQFF. Full variable domain (remainder filled in from reference TRBV11-2 and TRBJ2-1): EAGVAQSPRYKIIEKRQSVAFWCNPISGHATLYWYQQILGQGPKLLIQFQNNGVVDDSQLPKDRFSAERLKGVDSTLKIQPAKLEDSAVYLCASDPQDSQGRSEQFFGPGTRLTVL.

CDR3 in DNA: TGCGCCAGCAGCCAAGATATTGACGATTCGGTTTCTGCCTACGAGCAGTACTTC. Its translation is CASSQDIDDSVSAYEQYF. V usage is TRBV4-1 and J usage is TRBJ2-7; no definite D call. This CDR3 has 18 residues. Trimming removed 0 bases from V and 2 bases from J, with 20 bases in between. Per the germline V gene, CDR1 is MGHRA and CDR2 is YSYEKL.

The gene calls are TRBV28 and TRBJ2-7; the D is unclear. Trimming stripped 7 bases from V and 0 bases from J, with 7 bases between. CDR3 length: 12 residues. The germline V gene has CDR1 MDHEN and CDR2 SYDVKM. CDR3 sequence: CASMGNSYEQYF. The CDR3, as DNA: TGTGCCAGCATGGGGAACTCCTACGAGCAGTACTTC.

This chain uses TRBV10-3 with TRBJ2-3; D unclear. V shed 8 bases and J shed 5 bases, with 11 bases lying between them. CDR3 length: 12 residues. Germline CDR1 is ENHRY and CDR2 is SYGVKD. The CDR3 DNA sequence: TGTGCCATCGCGAACACCAAAGATACGCAGTATTTT. Protein product: CAIANTKDTQYF.